The 8 T cell receptor beta chains in this list originate from one sample, sequenced in a study of shared clonotypes between healthy human individuals (dated by TCRdb to between 2020 and 2021). For the CD8 naive samples, CD45RO-negative cells were positively selected for CCR7, yielding a CD45RA+CCR7+ population from which TemRA cells were excluded. Library preparation used the immunoSEQ multiplex PCR assay. In TCRdb, the immuneACCESS table is reduced to in-frame sequences with V and J assigned. These tables do not hold every clone; where another copy was compared, an unresolved V gene accounts for under half, and the others remain unexplained. The sample table lists millions of clones, approximately 95% of them with a count of one. 1% to 1.3% of the sample is in the top ten clones. Sequencing used naive CD8+ T cells sorted from blood. This specimen's cell subset or site label, per the study, means: CD45RA+CCR7+. The receptors stem from a young man in good health.

J is TRBJ2-7 and V is TRBV7-9, with TRBD1 identical over 7 bases. The CDR3 contains 15 residues. The V segment lost 4 bases and the J segment 2 bases; nucleotides outside the gene matches: 8. Per germline, CDR1 SEHNR and CDR2 FQNEAQ (reference sequence). CDR3 nucleotide sequence: TGTGCCAGCAGCTCCGTCGGGGACAGACCCTACGAGCAGTACTTC. Its protein product is CASSSVGDRPYEQYF.

The V and J genes are TRBV11-2 and TRBJ2-1, with 9 bases that match TRBD2. Trimming cost V 1 base and J 0 bases; bases outside gene matches: 10. This CDR3 spans 19 amino acids. Germline values: CDR1 SGHAT, CDR2 FQNNGV. The CDR3 region is CASSLVSLAGMYSYNEQFF. CDR3 bases: TGTGCCAGCAGCTTAGTATCCCTAGCGGGAATGTACTCCTACAATGAGCAGTTCTTC.

The chain recombines TRBV28 with TRBJ1-1, with D possibly being TRBD1 (5 bases). CDR3 size: 15 residues. Per the germline V gene, CDR1 is MDHEN and CDR2 is SYDVKM. The ends were cut back, 5 bases at V and 4 bases at J, with 17 bases in the middle. CDR3 DNA sequence: TGTGCCAGCAGTGAACAGGTTGCGGGATCCACTGAAGCTTTCTTT. Translated: CASSEQVAGSTEAFF.

The rearrangement links TRBV2 to TRBJ2-3; D perhaps matches TRBD2 (6 bases). V lost 2 bases, J lost 2 bases, and 11 bases lay in between. The germline V gene has CDR1 SNHLY and CDR2 FYNNEI. This CDR3 spans 15 amino acids. CDR3 region: CASSEMDYLTDTQYF. CDR3 bases: TGTGCCAGCAGTGAAATGGACTACCTCACAGATACGCAGTATTTT.

This clone appeared a single time. The gene calls are TRBV27 and TRBJ2-7; a possible D gene is TRBD1 (5 bases). V lost 1 base and J 6 bases, leaving 10 bases between the germline ends. Germline V gives CDR1 MNHEY, CDR2 SMNVEV (reference sequence). The CDR3 contains 13 residues. The CDR3 DNA sequence: TGTGCCAGCAGTTTATTGGGCCAGGGCGAGCAGTACTTC. It yields the protein CASSLLGQGEQYF.

The J gene is TRBJ2-7, the V gene TRBV5-6; TRBD1 matches 7 bases. Looked up from germline, CDR1 is SGHDT and CDR2 is YYEEEE. The CDR3 length is 13 residues. The ends lost 4 bases at V and 2 bases at J; junction bases unmatched: 3. The chain's CDR3 is CASSPDRAYEQYF. In DNA form, the CDR3 reads TGTGCCAGCAGCCCCGACAGGGCCTACGAGCAGTACTTC.

This clone appeared a single time. Within the sample, other DNA sequences also encode this same CDR3. The chain has TRBV19 and TRBJ1-6, with TRBD1 identical over 7 bases. CDR1 and CDR2 (germline): LNHDA, SQIVND (reference sequence). CDR3 length: 16 amino acids. V shed 3 bases, J shed 7 bases, and the junction held 9 bases outside the gene matches. The chain's CDR3 is CASSIEPGQPNSPLHF. The CDR3 DNA reads as TGTGCCAGTAGTATCGAACCGGGACAGCCGAATTCACCCCTCCACTTT.

The genes are TRBV28 and TRBJ2-2; D is unclear. CDR3 size: 15 residues. Between the trimmed V and J ends, which lost 1 base and 3 bases, there was a span of 9 bases. CDR1 is MDHEN, CDR2 SYDVKM, per germline. The CDR3 reads CASSLYVTYTGELFF. The CDR3 region has the DNA TGTGCCAGCAGTTTATACGTGACGTACACCGGGGAGCTGTTTTTT.